This T cell receptor beta chain comes out of a study of blood T cell repertoires in COVID-19. The wider study: COVID-19 samples from acute and convalescent phases originated in the United States, Italy and Spain.

Per the original data handling: Nucleated cell number was recorded as an estimate derived from reference gene primer amplification. The protocol was immunoSEQ multiplex PCR, while the TCRdb copy is restricted to in-frame clones and leaves out a portion. V, J and clone size reflect that table, while D and trimming were determined from the DNA. The sample contains around 47,000 clones, 89% of which appear only once. The germline CDR1 and CDR2 sequences are ENHRY and SYGVKD. V lost 7 bases to trimming and J lost 2 bases; unmatched junction nucleotides: 6. CDR3 length equals 14 residues. The receptor's source is an older man with active or convalescent COVID-19. The chain recombines TRBV10-3 with TRBJ2-5; 8 bases are shared with TRBD1. The sequenced sample was peripheral blood. CDR3 DNA: TGTGCCATCACCCCGACAGGGGATCAAGAGACCCAGTACTTC. Amino acid sequence: CAITPTGDQETQYF.